These 5 T cell receptor beta chains were all obtained from the same sample, sequenced in a study of T cells in Graves' hyperthyroidism and ophthalmopathy. RNA transcripts provided the source from which TCR beta CDR3 regions were amplified. Primed by the HTBI set, a first-round RT-PCR was run on the TCR CDR3. MiXCR, applied by TCRdb to the multiplex PCR reads, yields one record per CDR3 protein. Of a few hundred thousand distinct CDR3 sequences in the sample, approximately 14% are singletons; the top ten hold around 30%. Specimen: blood. The receptor set was obtained from a woman aged 18-30 years with Graves' hyperthyroidism that later progressed to Graves' ophthalmopathy.

This clonotype was recorded at least ten times. The chain links TRBV6-1 to TRBJ1-1; D uncertain. CDR3 length: 12 amino acids. V lost 10 bases, J lost 3 bases, and 12 bases lay in between. Germline values: CDR1 MNHNS, CDR2 SASEGT. CDR3 in DNA: TGTGCCACCCGACGCCCGGACACTGAAGCTTTCTTT. Translation gives CATRRPDTEAFF.

This clonotype was detected a few times. This rearrangement joins TRBV10-2 to TRBJ2-1, with D possibly matching TRBD2 (5 bases). Trimming removed 6 bases from V and 4 bases from J, with 10 bases in between. This CDR3 region has 13 residues. The V gene's germline CDR1 is WSHSY and CDR2 SAAADI. CDR3 sequence: CASRETIYNEQFF. The CDR3 region has the DNA TGCGCCAGCAGGGAGACTATTTACAATGAGCAGTTCTTC.

This clonotype was recorded a few times. The chain carries TRBV19 and TRBJ2-1, with TRBD2 identical over 13 bases. The CDR3 totals 17 residues. V was pared by 3 bases and J by 10 bases, with 12 bases of the junction left unmatched. The germline gives CDR1 LNHDA, CDR2 SQIVND (reference sequence). The CDR3 DNA follows: TGTGCCAGTAGTATCAATGGCCCCGGGGGACTAGCGGGGGAGCAGTTCTTC. This codes for CASSINGPGGLAGEQFF. Variable domain in full (rest from reference TRBV19 and TRBJ2-1): DGGITQSPKYLFRKEGQNVTLSCEQNLNHDAMYWYRQDPGQGLRLIYYSQIVNDFQKGDIAEGYSVSREKKESFPLTVTSAQKNPTAFYLCASSINGPGGLAGEQFFGPGTRLTVL.

There are a few counts of this clonotype. This chain joins TRBV30 and TRBJ1-3; D gene ambiguous. V was shortened by 2 bases and J by 0 bases, with 5 bases between the two germline ends. CDR1 GTSNPN and CDR2 SVGIG come from the germline V gene (reference sequence). CDR3 size: 13 residues. CDR3 DNA sequence: TGTGCCTGGAGTATGGGCTCTGGAAACACCATATATTTT. Amino acids: CAWSMGSGNTIYF.

This clonotype was detected ten times or more. V is TRBV27 and J is TRBJ1-4; 7 nucleotides line up with TRBD1. V lost 3 bases, J lost 8 bases, and 6 bases stayed unmatched. Germline V gene lookup returns CDR1 MNHEY and CDR2 SMNVEV (reference sequence). CDR3 size: 14 residues. The CDR3 is CASSFDRVGEKLFF. CDR3 nucleotide sequence: TGTGCCAGCAGTTTCGACAGGGTTGGCGAAAAACTGTTTTTT.